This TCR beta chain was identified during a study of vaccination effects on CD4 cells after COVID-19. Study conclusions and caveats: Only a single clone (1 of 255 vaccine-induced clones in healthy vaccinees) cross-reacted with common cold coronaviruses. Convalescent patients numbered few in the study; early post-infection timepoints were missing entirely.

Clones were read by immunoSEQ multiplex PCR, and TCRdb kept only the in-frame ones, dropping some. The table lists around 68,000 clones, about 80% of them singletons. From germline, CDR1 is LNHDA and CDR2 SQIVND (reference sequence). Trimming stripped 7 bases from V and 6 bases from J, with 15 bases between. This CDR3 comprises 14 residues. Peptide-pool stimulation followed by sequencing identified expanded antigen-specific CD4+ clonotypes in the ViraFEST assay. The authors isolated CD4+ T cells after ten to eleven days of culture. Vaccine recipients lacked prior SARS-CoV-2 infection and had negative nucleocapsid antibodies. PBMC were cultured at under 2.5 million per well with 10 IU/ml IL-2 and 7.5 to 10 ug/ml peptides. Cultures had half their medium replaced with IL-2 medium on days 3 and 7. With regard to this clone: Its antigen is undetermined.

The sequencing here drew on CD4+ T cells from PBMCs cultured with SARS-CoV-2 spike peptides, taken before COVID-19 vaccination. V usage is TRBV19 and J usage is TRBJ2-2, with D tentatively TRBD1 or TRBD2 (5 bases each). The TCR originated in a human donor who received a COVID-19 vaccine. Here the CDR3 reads CASIPPRGAGELFF. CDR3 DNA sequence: TGTGCCAGTATCCCTCCGAGGGGCGCCGGGGAGCTGTTTTTT.